This T cell receptor beta chain was sequenced in a study of blood T cell repertoires in COVID-19. Study background: Some COVID-19 samples were acute and others convalescent; all came from the United States, Italy and Spain.

Original methodology: It was from reference gene primer amplification that nucleated cell counts were estimated. Libraries were prepared by immunoSEQ multiplex PCR; TCRdb keeps only in-frame clonotypes and omits some of them. That table gives V, J and clone size, and the DNA gave D and trimming. The sample records some 190,000 clones, roughly 76% being singletons. This CDR3 has 14 amino acids. Deletions cut 4 bases from V and 2 bases from J, with 12 bases between. Germline V gene lookup returns CDR1 SGHKS and CDR2 YYEKEE (reference sequence). The Seattle patients joined while their infection was active and were tracked longitudinally afterward.

This rearrangement joins TRBV5-5 to TRBJ1-2, with D perhaps matching TRBD1 (5 bases). The sequence derives from a woman aged 40 to 50 with COVID-19, enrolled during active disease. Sequenced: peripheral blood. CDR3 sequence reads: CASSPGGNNYGYTF. DNA for the CDR3: TGTGCCAGCAGCCCGGGGGGGAACAACTATGGCTACACCTTC.